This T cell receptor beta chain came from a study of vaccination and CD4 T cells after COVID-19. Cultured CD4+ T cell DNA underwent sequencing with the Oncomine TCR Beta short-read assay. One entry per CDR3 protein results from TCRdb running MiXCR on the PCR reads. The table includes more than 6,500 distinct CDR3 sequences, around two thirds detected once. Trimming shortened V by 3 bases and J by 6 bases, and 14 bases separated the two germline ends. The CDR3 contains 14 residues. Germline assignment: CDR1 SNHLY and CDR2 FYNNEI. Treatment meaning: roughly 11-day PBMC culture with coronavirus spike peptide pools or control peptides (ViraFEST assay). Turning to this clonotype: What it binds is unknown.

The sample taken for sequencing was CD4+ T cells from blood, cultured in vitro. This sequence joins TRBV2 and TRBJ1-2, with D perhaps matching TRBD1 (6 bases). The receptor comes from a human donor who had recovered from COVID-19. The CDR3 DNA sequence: TGTGCCAGCAGTGAGCTAGGCAGGGGAGATGGCTACACCTTC. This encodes CASSELGRGDGYTF. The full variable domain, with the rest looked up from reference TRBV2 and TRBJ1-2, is EPEVTQTPSHQVTQMGQEVILRCVPISNHLYFYWYRQILGQKVEFLVSFYNNEISEKSEIFDDQFSVERPDGSNFTLKIRSTKLEDSAMYFCASSELGRGDGYTFGSGTRLTVV.